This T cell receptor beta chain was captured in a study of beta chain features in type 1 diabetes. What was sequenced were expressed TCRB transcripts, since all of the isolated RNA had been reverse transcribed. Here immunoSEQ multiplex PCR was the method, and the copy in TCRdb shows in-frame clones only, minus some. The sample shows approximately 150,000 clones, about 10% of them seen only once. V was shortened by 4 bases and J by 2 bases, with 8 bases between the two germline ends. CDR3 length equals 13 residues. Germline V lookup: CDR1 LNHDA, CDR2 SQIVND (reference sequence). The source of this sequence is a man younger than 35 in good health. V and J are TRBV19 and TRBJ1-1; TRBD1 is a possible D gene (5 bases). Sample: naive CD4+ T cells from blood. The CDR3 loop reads CASSRGINTEAFF. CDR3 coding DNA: TGTGCCAGTAGTAGGGGCATCAACACTGAAGCTTTCTTT.